The present T cell receptor (beta chain) was sequenced within a study of T cell repertoires in cytomegalovirus infection. The study's findings and limits: Identification of carriers of CMV plus the relevant HLA was achieved through cumulative public TCR beta family frequency. In two of eight donors, the top clonotype was HLA-C-restricted CMV-specific.

TCRdb used MiXCR to reprocess the reads, holding one entry per CDR3 protein. The repertoire holds approximately 120,000 distinct CDR3 sequences, about 28% seen once, with roughly 81% in the top ten. J lost 5 bases, V lost 2 bases, and 9 bases had no gene match. Germline assignment: CDR1 WSHSY and CDR2 SAAADI. This CDR3 contains 16 residues. As regards this clonotype: The antigen remains undetermined.

The sequencing here drew on CD8+ T cells from cultured PBMCs, taken from culture after CMV antigen stimulation. This clonotype was obtained from a human donor in good health (CMV status not recorded). Some clones in this sample may be carry-over from other donors' samples. J is TRBJ2-5 and V is TRBV10-2; TRBD2 matches 9 bases. The CDR3 loop is CASSERGGGAPETQYF. CDR3 coding DNA: TGCGCCAGCAGTGAGCGGGGCGGGGGGGCCCCGGAGACCCAGTACTTC.